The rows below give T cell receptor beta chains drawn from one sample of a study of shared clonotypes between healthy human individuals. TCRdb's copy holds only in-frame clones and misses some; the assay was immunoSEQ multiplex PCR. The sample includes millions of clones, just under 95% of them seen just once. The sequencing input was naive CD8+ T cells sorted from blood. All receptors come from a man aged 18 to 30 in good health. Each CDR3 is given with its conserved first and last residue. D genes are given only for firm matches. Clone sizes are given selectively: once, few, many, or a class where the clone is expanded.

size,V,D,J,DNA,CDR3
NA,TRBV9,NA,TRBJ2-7,TGTGCCAGCAGCGGAGCTCCAGACTACGAGCAGTACTTC,CASSGAPDYEQYF
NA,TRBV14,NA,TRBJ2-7,TGTGCCAGCAGTCCTACTAGGAGCTCCTACGAGCAGTACTTC,CASSPTRSSYEQYF
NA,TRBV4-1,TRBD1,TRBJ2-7,TGCGCCAGCAGCCAACCAGGGGGAGCACTTTACGAGCAGTACTTC,CASSQPGGALYEQYF
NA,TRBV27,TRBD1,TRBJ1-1,TGTGCCAGCAGTGCCTGGACAGGGGGCATAGCGCGGCCCATGAACACTGAAGCTTTCTTT,CASSAWTGGIARPMNTEAFF
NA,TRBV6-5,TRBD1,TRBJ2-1,TGTGCCAGCAGTTCCCCCGGGACAGGAGCCTTCGATGAGCAGTTCTTC,CASSSPGTGAFDEQFF
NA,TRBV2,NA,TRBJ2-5,TGTGCCAGCAGTACCTCCCCCGAAAGGGGCCTCCAAGAGACCCAGTACTTC,CASSTSPERGLQETQYF
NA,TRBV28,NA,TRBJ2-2,TGTGCCAGCGCTAGGAACATAATGACCGGGGAGCTGTTTTTT,CASARNIMTGELFF
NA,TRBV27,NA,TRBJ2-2,TGTGCCAGCAGTTTTTTAGGAGGGGTCGGGGAGCTGTTTTTT,CASSFLGGVGELFF
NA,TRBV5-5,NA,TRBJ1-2,TGTGCCAGCAGCTTGGCTGCTAGGGAACCCTACTATGGCTACACCTTC,CASSLAAREPYYGYTF
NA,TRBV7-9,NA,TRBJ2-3,TGTGCCAGCAGCTTGGGGGTTAGCACAGATACGCAGTATTTT,CASSLGVSTDTQYF
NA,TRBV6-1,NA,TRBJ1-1,TGTGCCAGCAAAGCCGTTGCTTTATGGGACACTGAAGCTTTCTTT,CASKAVALWDTEAFF
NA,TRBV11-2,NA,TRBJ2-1,TGTGCCAGCAGCCGATTTTTCGACAATGAGCAGTTCTTC,CASSRFFDNEQFF
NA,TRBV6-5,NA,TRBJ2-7,TGTGCCAGCAGTTACGGACAAGGTACCTACGAGCAGTACTTC,CASSYGQGTYEQYF
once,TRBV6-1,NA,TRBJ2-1,TGTGCCACCACCGGGACATCTTTCTACAATGAGCAGTTCTTC,CATTGTSFYNEQFF
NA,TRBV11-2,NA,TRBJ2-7,TGTGCCAGCAGCTTAATGTCCTACGAGCAGTACTTC,CASSLMSYEQYF
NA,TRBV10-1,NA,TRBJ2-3,TGCGCCAGCAGTGAAGGGCTAGCGAGCACAGATACGCAGTATTTT,CASSEGLASTDTQYF
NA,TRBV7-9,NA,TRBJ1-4,TGTGCCAGCAGCCCGAGTCTAGTTCCAACTAATGAAAAACTGTTTTTT,CASSPSLVPTNEKLFF
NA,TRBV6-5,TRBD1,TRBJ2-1,TGTGCCAGCAGTTACTCCGGGACAGACTACAATGAGCAGTTCTTC,CASSYSGTDYNEQFF
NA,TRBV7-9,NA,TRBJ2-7,TGTGCCAGCAGCGGAGGACCACAGTTACCCGAGCAGTACTTC,CASSGGPQLPEQYF
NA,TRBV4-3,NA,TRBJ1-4,TGCGCCAGCAGCCAAGTCGCAGGTTCTACTAATGAAAAACTGTTTTTT,CASSQVAGSTNEKLFF
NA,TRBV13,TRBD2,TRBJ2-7,TGTGCCAGCAGTACTAGCGGGAGCTCCTACGAGCAGTACTTC,CASSTSGSSYEQYF
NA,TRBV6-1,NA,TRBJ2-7,TGTGCCAGCAGCCCGACCCTCTACGAGCAGTACTTC,CASSPTLYEQYF
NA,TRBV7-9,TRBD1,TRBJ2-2,TGTGCCAGCAGCCACACCGGACAGGGGAAGGCCGGGGAGCTGTTTTTT,CASSHTGQGKAGELFF
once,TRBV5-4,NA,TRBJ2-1,TGTGCCAGCGGAGATGGCGGATACAATGAGCAGTTCTTC,CASGDGGYNEQFF
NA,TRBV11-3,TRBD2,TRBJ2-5,TGTGCCAGCAGCTCGGTAGGGGAGGGCCAAGAGACCCAGTACTTC,CASSSVGEGQETQYF